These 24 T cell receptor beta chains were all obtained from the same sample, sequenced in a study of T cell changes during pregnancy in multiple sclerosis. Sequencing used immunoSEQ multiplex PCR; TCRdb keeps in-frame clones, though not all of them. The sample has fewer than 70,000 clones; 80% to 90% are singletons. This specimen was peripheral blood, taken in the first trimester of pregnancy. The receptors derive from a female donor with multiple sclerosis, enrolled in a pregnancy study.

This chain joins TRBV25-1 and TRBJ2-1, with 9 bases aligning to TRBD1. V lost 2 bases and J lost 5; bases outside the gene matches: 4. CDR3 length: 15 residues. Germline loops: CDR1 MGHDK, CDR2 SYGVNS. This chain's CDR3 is CASSERQGGHNEQFF. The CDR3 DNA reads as TGTGCCAGCAGTGAAAGACAGGGGGGGCACAATGAGCAGTTCTTC.

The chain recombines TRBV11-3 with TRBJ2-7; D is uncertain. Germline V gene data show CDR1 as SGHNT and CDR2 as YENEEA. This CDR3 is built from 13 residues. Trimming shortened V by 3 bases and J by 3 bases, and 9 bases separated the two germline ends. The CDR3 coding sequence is TGTGCCAGCAGCTTCAACTCCGACTACGAGCAGTACTTC. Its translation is CASSFNSDYEQYF.

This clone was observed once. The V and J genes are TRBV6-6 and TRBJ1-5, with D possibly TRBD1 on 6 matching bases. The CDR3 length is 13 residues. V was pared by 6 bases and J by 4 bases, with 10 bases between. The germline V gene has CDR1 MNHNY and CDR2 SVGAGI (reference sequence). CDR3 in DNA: TGTGCCAGCAGCTCAACAGGGAATCAGCCCCAGCATTTT. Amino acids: CASSSTGNQPQHF.

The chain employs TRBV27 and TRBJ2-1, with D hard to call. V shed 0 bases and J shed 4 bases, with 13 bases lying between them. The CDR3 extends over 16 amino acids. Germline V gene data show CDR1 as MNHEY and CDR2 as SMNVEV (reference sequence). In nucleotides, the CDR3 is TGTGCCAGCAGTTTATCCCAAACTTCCTTTTACAATGAGCAGTTCTTC. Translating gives CASSLSQTSFYNEQFF.

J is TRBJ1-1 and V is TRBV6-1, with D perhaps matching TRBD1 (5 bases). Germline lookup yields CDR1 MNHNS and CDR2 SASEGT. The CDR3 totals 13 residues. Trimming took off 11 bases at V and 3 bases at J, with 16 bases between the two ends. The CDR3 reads CAGRRGSDTEAFF. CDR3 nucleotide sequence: TGTGCCGGTCGGAGGGGAAGTGACACTGAAGCTTTCTTT.

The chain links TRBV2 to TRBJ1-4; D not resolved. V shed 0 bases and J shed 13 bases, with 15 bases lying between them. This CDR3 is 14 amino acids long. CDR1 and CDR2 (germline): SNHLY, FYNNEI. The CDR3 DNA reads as TGTGCCAGCAGTGAAGCGGGCCTGACCCTTGTACTGTTTTTT. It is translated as CASSEAGLTLVLFF.

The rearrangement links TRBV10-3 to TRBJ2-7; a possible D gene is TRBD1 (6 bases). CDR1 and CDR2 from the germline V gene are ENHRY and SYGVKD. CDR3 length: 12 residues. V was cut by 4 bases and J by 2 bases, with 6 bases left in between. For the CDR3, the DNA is TGTGCCATCAGTGGGGACACCTACGAGCAGTACTTC. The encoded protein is CAISGDTYEQYF.

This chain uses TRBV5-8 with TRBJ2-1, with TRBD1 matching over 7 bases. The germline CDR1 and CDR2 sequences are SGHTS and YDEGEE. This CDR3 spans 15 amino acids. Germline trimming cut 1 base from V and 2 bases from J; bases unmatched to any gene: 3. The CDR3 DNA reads TGTGCCAGCAGCTTGCGACAGGGACCCTACAATGAGCAGTTCTTC. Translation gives CASSLRQGPYNEQFF.

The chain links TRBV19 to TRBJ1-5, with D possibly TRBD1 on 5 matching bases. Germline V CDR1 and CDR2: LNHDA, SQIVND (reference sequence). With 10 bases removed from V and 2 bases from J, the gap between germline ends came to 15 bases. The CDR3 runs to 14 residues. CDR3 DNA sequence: TGTGCCACCTCCAACAGGCCACGCAATCAGCCCCAGCATTTT. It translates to CATSNRPRNQPQHF.

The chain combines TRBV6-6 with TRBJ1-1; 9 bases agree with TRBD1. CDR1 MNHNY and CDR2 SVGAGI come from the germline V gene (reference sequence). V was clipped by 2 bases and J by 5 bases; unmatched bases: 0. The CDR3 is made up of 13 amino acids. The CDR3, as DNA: TGTGCCAGCAGTTACGGACAGGGGACTGAAGCTTTCTTT. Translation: CASSYGQGTEAFF.

CDR3 coding DNA: TGTGCCAGCAACCGGGGGGGGGAGACCCAGTACTTC. Amino acid sequence: CASNRGGETQYF. The chain carries TRBV13 and TRBJ2-5, with 8 bases fitting TRBD2. The germline V gene has CDR1 PRHDT and CDR2 FYEKMQ (reference sequence). The CDR3 loop spans 12 amino acids. V was clipped by 7 bases and J by 5 bases; unmatched bases: 3.

As DNA, the CDR3 is TGTGCCAGTAGAGACAGCCTTTCTGGAAACACCATATATTTT. Translation: CASRDSLSGNTIYF. V is TRBV19 and J is TRBJ1-3; perhaps TRBD1 as D (5 bases). V was trimmed by 6 bases and J by 1 base, leaving 10 bases between them. This CDR3 is built from 14 residues. Germline V gives CDR1 LNHDA, CDR2 SQIVND (reference sequence).

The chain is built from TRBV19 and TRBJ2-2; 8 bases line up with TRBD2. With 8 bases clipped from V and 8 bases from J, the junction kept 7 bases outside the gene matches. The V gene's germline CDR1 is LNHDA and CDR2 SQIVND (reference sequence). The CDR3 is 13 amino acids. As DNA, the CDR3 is TGTGCCAGTTCTCCCTCGGGAGGGGGGGAGCTGTTTTTT. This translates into CASSPSGGGELFF.

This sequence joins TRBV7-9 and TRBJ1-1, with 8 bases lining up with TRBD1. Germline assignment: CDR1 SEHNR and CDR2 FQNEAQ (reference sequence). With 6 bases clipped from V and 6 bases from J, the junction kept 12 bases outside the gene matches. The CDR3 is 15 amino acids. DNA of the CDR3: TGTGCCAGCAGGACCCAGGGGGCCAGGAGGGCTGAAGCTTTCTTT. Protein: CASRTQGARRAEAFF.

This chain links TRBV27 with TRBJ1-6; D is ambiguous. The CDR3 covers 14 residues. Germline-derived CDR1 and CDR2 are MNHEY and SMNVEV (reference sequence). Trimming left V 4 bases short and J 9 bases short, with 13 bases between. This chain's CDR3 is CASSSPGVGSPLHF. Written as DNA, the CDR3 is TGTGCCAGCAGTTCCCCCGGGGTGGGTTCACCCCTCCACTTT.

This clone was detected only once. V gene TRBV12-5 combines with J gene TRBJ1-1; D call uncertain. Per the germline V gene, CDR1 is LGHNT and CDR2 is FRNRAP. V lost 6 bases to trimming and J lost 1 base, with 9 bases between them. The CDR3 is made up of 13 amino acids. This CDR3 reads CASGSQANTEAFF. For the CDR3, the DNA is TGTGCTAGTGGCTCTCAGGCGAACACTGAAGCTTTCTTT.

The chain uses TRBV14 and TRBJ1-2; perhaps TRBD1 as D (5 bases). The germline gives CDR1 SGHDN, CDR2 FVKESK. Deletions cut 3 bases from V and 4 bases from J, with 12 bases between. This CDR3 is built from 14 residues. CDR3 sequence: CASSHRVLGYGYTF. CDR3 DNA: TGTGCCAGCAGCCACAGGGTGCTTGGCTATGGCTACACCTTC.

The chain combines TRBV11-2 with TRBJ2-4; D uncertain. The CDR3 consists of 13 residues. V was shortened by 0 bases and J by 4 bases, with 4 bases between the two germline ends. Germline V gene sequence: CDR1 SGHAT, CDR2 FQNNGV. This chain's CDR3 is CASSLDSKNIQYF. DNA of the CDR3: TGTGCCAGCAGCTTAGATTCAAAAAACATTCAGTACTTC.

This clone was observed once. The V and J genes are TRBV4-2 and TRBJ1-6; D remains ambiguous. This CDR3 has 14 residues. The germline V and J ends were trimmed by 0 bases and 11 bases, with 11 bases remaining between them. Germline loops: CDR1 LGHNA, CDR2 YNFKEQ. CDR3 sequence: CASSQDPQSPPLHF. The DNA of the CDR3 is TGTGCCAGCAGCCAAGATCCCCAGTCACCACCCCTCCACTTT.

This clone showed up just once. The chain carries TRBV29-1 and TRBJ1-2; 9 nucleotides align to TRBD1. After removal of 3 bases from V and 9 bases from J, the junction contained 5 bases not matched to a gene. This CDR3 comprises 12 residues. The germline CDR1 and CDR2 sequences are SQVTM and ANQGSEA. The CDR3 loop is CSVEGTGFRYTF. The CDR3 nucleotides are TGCAGCGTTGAGGGGACAGGGTTTCGCTACACCTTC. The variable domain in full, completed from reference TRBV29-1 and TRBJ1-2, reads SAVISQKPSRDICQRGTSLTIQCQVDSQVTMMFWYRQQPGQSLTLIATANQGSEATYESGFVIDKFPISRPNLTFSTLTVSNMSPEDSSIYLCSVEGTGFRYTFGSGTRLTVV.

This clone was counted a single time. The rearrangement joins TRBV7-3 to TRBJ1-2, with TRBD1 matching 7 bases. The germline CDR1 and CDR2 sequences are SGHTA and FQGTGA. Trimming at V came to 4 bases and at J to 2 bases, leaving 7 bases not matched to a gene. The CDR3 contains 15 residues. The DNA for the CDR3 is TGTGCCAGCAGCTCCCCGGGACAGCGCAACTATGGCTACACCTTC. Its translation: CASSSPGQRNYGYTF.

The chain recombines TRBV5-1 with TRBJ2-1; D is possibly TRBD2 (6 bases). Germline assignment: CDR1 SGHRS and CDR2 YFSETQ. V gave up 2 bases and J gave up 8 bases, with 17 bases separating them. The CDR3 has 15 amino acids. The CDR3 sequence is CASSFSPSAGYEQFF. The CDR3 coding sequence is TGCGCCAGCAGCTTCTCGCCTAGCGCCGGATATGAGCAGTTCTTC.

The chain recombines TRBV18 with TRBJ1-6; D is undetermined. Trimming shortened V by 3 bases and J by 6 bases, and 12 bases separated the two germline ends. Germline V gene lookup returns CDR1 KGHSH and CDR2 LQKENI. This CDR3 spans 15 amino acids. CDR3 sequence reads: CASSPRETGNSPLHF. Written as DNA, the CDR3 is TGTGCCAGCTCACCTCGGGAAACCGGTAATTCACCCCTCCACTTT.

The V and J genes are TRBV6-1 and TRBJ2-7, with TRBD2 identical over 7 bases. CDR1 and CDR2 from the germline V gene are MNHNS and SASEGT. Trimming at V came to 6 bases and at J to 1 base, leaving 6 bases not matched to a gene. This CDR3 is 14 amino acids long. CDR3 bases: TGTGCCAGCAGGTTGGGGGGGACTTCCTACGAGCAGTACTTC. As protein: CASRLGGTSYEQYF.